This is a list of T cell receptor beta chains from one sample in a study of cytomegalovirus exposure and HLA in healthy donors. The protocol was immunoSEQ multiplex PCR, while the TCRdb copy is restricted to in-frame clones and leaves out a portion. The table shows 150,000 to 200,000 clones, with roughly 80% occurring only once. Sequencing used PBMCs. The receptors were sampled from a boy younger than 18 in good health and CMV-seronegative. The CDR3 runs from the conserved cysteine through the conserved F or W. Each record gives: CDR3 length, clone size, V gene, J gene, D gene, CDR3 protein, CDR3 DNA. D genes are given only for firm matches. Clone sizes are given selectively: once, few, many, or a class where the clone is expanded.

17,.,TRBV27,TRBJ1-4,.,CASSLGPVQTTNEKLFF,TGTGCCAGCAGTTTAGGGCCAGTTCAAACAACTAATGAAAAACTGTTTTTT
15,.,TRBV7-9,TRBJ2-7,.,CASSRWGGQVHEQYF,TGTGCCAGCAGCCGATGGGGCGGTCAGGTCCACGAGCAGTACTTC
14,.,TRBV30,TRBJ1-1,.,CAWSDLTGRTEAFF,TGTGCCTGGAGTGATCTAACAGGGCGAACTGAAGCTTTCTTT
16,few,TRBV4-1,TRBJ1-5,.,CASSQDVLAPFQPQHF,TGCGCCAGCAGCCAAGATGTCTTAGCCCCCTTTCAGCCCCAGCATTTT
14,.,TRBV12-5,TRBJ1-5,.,CALNGEVGDQPQHF,TGTGCTCTAAACGGGGAGGTGGGGGATCAGCCCCAGCATTTT
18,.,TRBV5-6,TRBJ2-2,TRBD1,CASSSMTGKVLATGELFF,TGTGCCAGCAGTTCGATGACAGGGAAGGTGCTCGCGACCGGGGAGCTGTTTTTT
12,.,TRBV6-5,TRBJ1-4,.,CASGPQVHKLFF,TGTGCCAGCGGCCCACAGGTCCATAAACTGTTTTTT
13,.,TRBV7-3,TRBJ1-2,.,CASSQGGVWGYTF,TGTGCCAGCAGCCAAGGAGGGGTATGGGGCTACACCTTC
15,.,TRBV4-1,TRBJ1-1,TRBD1,CASSVGWDRVTEAFF,TGCGCCAGCTCTGTAGGCTGGGACAGGGTAACTGAAGCTTTCTTT
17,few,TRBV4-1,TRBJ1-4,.,CASSQDGTSGTNEKLFF,TGCGCCAGCAGCCAAGACGGGACATCAGGAACTAATGAAAAACTGTTTTTT
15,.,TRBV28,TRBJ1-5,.,CASSFNFRGGQPQHF,TGTGCCAGCAGTTTCAATTTCAGGGGAGGGCAGCCCCAGCATTTT
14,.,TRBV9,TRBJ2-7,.,CASSVGDSSYEQYF,TGTGCCAGCAGCGTAGGAGACAGCTCCTACGAGCAGTACTTC
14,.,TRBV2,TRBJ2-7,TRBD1,CASSPGGMTYEQYF,TGTGCCAGCAGTCCAGGGGGCATGACCTACGAGCAGTACTTC
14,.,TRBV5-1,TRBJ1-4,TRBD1,CASSPDRGGEKLLF,TGCGCCAGCAGCCCGGACAGGGGAGGTGAAAAACTGCTTTTT
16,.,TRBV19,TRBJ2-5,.,CASSHTSRAYQETQYF,TGTGCCAGTAGTCATACTAGCAGGGCTTACCAAGAGACCCAGTACTTC
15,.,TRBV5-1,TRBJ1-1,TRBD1,CASSRPGTGGSEAFF,TGCGCCAGCAGCCGTCCCGGGACAGGGGGATCTGAAGCTTTCTTT
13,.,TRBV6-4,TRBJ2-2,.,CASRVQGDGELFF,TGTGCCAGCAGGGTACAGGGCGACGGGGAGCTGTTTTTT
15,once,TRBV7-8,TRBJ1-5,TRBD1,CASSETGYSNQPQHF,TGTGCCAGCAGCGAGACAGGGTATAGCAATCAGCCCCAGCATTTT
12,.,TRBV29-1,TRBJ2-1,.,CSVVRQDNEQFF,TGCAGCGTTGTTAGGCAGGACAATGAGCAGTTCTTC
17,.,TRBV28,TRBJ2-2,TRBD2,CASSLLHIAGDTGELFF,TGTGCCAGCAGTTTACTACACATAGCGGGAGACACCGGGGAGCTGTTTTTT
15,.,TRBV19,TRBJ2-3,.,CASSIGAKLGDTQYF,TGTGCCAGTAGTATAGGGGCCAAATTGGGAGATACGCAGTATTTT
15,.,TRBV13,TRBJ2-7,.,CASSLGRDKLSEQYF,TGTGCCAGCAGCTTAGGCCGGGACAAACTCTCCGAGCAGTACTTC
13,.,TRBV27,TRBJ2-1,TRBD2,CASYRWGGNEQFF,TGTGCCAGCTACCGGTGGGGGGGCAATGAGCAGTTCTTC
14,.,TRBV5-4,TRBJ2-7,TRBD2,CASSSGTKLYEQYF,TGTGCCAGCAGTTCAGGGACTAAGCTATACGAGCAGTACTTC
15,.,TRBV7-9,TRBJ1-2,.,CSSSLARSLYYGYTF,TGTTCCAGCAGCTTAGCGCGGAGCCTGTACTATGGCTACACCTTC
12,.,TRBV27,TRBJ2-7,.,CASSSSPYEQYF,TGTGCCAGCAGTTCTAGCCCCTACGAGCAGTACTTC
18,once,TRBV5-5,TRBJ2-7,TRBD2,CASSFPGVAGPSFYEQYF,TGTGCCAGCAGCTTTCCTGGGGTAGCGGGACCCTCCTTCTACGAGCAGTACTTC
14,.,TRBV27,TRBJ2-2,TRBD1,CASTDRVKTGELFF,TGTGCCAGCACTGACAGGGTAAAGACCGGGGAGCTGTTTTTT
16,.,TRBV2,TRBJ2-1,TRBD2,CASSDYSGLGFNEQFF,TGTGCCAGCAGCGATTACTCGGGACTAGGCTTCAATGAGCAGTTCTTC
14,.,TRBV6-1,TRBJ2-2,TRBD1,CATGGTGDTGELFF,TGTGCCACCGGGGGGACAGGGGACACCGGGGAGCTGTTTTTT
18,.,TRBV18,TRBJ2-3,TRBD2,CASSPPTSGGVIFDTQYF,TGTGCCAGCTCCCCTCCCACTAGCGGGGGGGTCATCTTCGATACGCAGTATTTT
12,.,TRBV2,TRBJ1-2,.,CASDLPPYGYTF,TGTGCCAGCGACTTACCCCCCTATGGCTACACCTTC
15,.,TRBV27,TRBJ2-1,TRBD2,CASKGLAGGANEQFF,TGTGCCAGCAAGGGACTAGCGGGAGGGGCTAATGAGCAGTTCTTC
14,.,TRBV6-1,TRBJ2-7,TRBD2,CASSVVGTNYEQYF,TGTGCCAGCAGTGTTGTGGGGACTAACTACGAGCAGTACTTC
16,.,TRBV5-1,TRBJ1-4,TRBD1,CASSRTGGELDEKLFF,TGCGCCAGCAGCCGGACAGGGGGCGAGTTAGATGAAAAACTGTTTTTT
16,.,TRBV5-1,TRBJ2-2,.,CASSPGQNLNTGELFF,TGCGCCAGCAGCCCCGGACAGAATTTGAACACCGGGGAGCTGTTTTTT
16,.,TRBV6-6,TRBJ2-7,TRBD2,CASRGPGLEDSYEQYF,TGTGCCAGCAGGGGACCGGGACTAGAGGACTCCTACGAGCAGTACTTC
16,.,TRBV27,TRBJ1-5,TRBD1,CASSPGTGGRNQPQHF,TGTGCCAGCAGTCCGGGGACAGGGGGTCGCAATCAGCCCCAGCATTTT
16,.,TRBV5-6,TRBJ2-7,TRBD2,CASSLGLAGGPHEQYF,TGTGCCAGCAGCTTGGGTCTAGCGGGAGGGCCCCACGAGCAGTACTTC
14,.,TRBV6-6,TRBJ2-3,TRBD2,CASIRTRGTDTQYF,TGTGCCAGCATTAGGACTAGGGGCACAGATACGCAGTATTTT
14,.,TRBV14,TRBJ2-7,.,CASSRPGQQYEQYF,TGTGCCAGCAGCCGCCCGGGACAACAATACGAGCAGTACTTC
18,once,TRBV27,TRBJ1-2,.,CARISLLGLGGIDYGYTF,TGTGCCAGGATTTCCTTGTTGGGTCTTGGGGGGATTGACTATGGCTACACCTTC